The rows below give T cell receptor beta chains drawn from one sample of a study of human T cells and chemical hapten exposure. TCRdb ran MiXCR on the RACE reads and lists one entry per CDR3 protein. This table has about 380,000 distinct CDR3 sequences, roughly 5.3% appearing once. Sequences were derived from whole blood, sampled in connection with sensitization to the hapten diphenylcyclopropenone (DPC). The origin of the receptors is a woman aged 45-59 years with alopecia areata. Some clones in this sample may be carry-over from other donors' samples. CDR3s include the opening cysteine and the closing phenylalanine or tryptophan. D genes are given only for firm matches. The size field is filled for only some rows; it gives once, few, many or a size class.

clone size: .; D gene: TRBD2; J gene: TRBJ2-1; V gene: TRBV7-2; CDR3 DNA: TGTGCCAGCAGCTTCAGGACTAGCGGGGGACATGACCAGTTCTTC; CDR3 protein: CASSFRTSGGHDQFF
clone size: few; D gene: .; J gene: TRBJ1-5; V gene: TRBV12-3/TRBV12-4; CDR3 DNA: TGTGCCAGCAGTTTCGGGGGGTACGGCAATCAGCCCCAGCATTTT; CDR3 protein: CASSFGGYGNQPQHF
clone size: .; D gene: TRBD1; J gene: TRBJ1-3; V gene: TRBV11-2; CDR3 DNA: TGTGCCAGCAGCTTAGACGGGACAGAGAACACCATATATTTT; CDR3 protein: CASSLDGTENTIYF
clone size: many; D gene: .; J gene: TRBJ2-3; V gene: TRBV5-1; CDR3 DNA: TGCGCCAGCAGCTTCGACTCTTACACAGATACGCAGTATTTT; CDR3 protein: CASSFDSYTDTQYF
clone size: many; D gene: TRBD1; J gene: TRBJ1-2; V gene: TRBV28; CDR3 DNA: TGTGCCAGCAGAAGACAGGGGCGCACCTATGGCTACACCTTC; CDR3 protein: CASRRQGRTYGYTF
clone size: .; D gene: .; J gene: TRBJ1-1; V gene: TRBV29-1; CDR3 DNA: TGCAGCGTCAATCGGGACGGCCGTGAAGCTTTCTTT; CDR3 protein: CSVNRDGREAFF
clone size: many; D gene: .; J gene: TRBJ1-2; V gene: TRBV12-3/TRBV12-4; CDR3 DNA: TGTGCCAGCAGTTTGCTGAGCTATGGCTACACCTTC; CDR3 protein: CASSLLSYGYTF
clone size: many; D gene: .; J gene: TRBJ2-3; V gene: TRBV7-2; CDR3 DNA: TGTGCCAGCAGCCCGGACTATAGCACAGATACGCAGTATTTT; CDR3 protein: CASSPDYSTDTQYF
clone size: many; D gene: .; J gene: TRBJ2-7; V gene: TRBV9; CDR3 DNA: TGTGCCAGCAATAGCGGCGGAAGCTCCTACGAGCAGTACTTC; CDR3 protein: CASNSGGSSYEQYF
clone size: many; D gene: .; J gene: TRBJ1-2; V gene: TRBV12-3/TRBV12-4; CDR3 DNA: TGTGCCAGCAGTCCCTTCCAGGTCCCAACTGGAAATGGCTACACCTTC; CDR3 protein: CASSPFQVPTGNGYTF
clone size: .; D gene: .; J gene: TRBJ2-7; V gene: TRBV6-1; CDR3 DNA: TGTGCCAGCAGTGAATCGGATCGAGATGAGCAGTACTTC; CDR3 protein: CASSESDRDEQYF
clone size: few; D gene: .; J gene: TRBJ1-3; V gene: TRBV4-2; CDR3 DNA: TGTGCCAGCAGCCAAGGGGCGTGGCGGGAAGGAAACACCATATATTTT; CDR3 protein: CASSQGAWREGNTIYF
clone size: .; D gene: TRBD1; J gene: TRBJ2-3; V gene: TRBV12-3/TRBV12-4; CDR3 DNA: TGTGCCAGCAGTTTAGCTCGGACAGGGCACACAGATACGCAGTATTTT; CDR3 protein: CASSLARTGHTDTQYF
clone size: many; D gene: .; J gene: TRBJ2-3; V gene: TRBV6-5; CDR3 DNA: TGTGCCAGCAGTTACGGTCTGGGCACAGATACGCAGTATTTT; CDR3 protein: CASSYGLGTDTQYF
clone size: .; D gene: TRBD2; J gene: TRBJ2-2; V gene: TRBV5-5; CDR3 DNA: TGTGCCAGCAGCTTGACTAGCGGGAGAAGCACCGGGGAGCTGTTTTTT; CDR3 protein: CASSLTSGRSTGELFF
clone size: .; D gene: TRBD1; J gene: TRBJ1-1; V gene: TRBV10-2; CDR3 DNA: TGCGCCAGCAGTGCGGACAGGGTAACTGAAGCTTTCTTT; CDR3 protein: CASSADRVTEAFF
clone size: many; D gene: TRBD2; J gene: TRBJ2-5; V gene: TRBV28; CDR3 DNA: TGTGCCAGCAGTCCGACTAGCGGGAGCCCCCTCCAAGAGACCCAGTACTTC; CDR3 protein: CASSPTSGSPLQETQYF